This TCR beta chain was documented in a study of early T cells in non-severe SARS-CoV-2 infection. Study background: Alpha and beta chains were unpaired, from unsorted whole-blood bulk RNA. Study-level results: The matching step, a VDJdb search, favored anti-spike CD8 responses and missed private and CD4 specificities.

Comments on this clonotype: Its antigen is not known.

The CDR3 spans 12 residues. Germline values: CDR1 SGHVS, CDR2 FQNEAQ. V gave up 5 bases and J gave up 4 bases, with 9 bases separating them. Unique molecular identifiers were added to individual cDNA molecules. MiXCR was run by TCRdb on the 5' RACE reads, yielding one entry per CDR3 protein. The repertoire has about 27,000 distinct CDR3 sequences, 4% to 6% of them found once; the top ten carry approximately 3.8%. The sample comprised whole blood. The rearrangement uses TRBV7-8 and TRBJ2-7, with a tentative D call TRBD2 (5 bases). The TCR sequence derives from an adult who was a healthcare worker with PCR-confirmed SARS-CoV-2 infection or an uninfected control (not recorded which). The CDR3 spells CASSAGVYEQYF. Here the CDR3 DNA reads TGTGCCAGCAGCGCCGGGGTTTACGAGCAGTACTTC.